The present entry profiles one T cell receptor beta chain with its context. What it recognizes is unknown. TCRdb recomputed calls from the 5' RACE reads with MiXCR, one row per CDR3 protein. Of fewer than 400,000 distinct CDR3 sequences in the sample, 10% to 15% are singletons; the top ten hold 20% to 25%. CDR3 length: 14 amino acids. The V and J ends lost 3 bases and 3 bases respectively, with 9 bases between them. Germline V gives CDR1 SNHLY, CDR2 FYNNEI. The sample originates from a study of T-cell memory formation after mild COVID-19. On the study more broadly: There were largely donor-specific TCR clusters. Study-level points and caveats: Pre-infection memory harbored some responding clones, suggesting cross-reactive memory joined.

The sample comprised PBMCs or a T cell subset sorted from them (not recorded which). The rearrangement links TRBV2 to TRBJ1-5; D remains ambiguous. This TCR came from a man in his late teens or twenties who had mild COVID-19 (a few samples of this study predate the infection). Cell type and time point are not known. The CDR3 loop is CASSDVGPNQPQHF. The CDR3 DNA reads TGTGCCAGCAGTGACGTTGGCCCCAATCAGCCCCAGCATTTT.